This T cell receptor (beta chain) was captured in a study of cytomegalovirus exposure and HLA in healthy donors (TCRdb year 2017). The study in broad terms: The 666 repertoires of the first cohort and the 120 validation repertoires were produced on the same platform, according to a later analysis. The study combined high-throughput TCR immunosequencing, statistical association of individual TCRs with disease status, and machine learning to predict cytomegalovirus infection status. Besides the first cohort of more than 650 subjects, a separate validation cohort made up of roughly 120 different subjects was used. The study aimed to test whether cataloging public T cell receptors could reveal signatures of past pathogen exposure. What the research found in general, with its limitations: While some public TCRs were present in many individuals, most TCR sequences turned up only very rarely across donors. In vitro tests confirmed that a few of the cytomegalovirus-associated TCR beta chains recognize cytomegalovirus antigens. The authors suggested that the approach could potentially be generalized to other disease states and immunological phenotypes. In the study, around 150 TCR beta chains were listed as associated with cytomegalovirus. A later analysis lacked HLA typing for the validation cohort, so it scored co-occurrence in that cohort across all 110 or so repertoires. The classifier was reported to diagnose cytomegalovirus status with high specificity and sensitivity in both the original and validation cohorts. In a later analysis, TCRs clustered in the first cohort were found to also tend to co-occur in the 130 or so validation repertoires, with 90% to 95% of cluster scores above 0.

Library generation was performed with the immunoSEQ multiplex PCR assay. Turning to the authors' computational methods: To diagnose cytomegalovirus status from the catalog of TCR beta chain sequences, a statistical classification framework was built. Here the immuneACCESS table is served through TCRdb, limited to in-frame sequences with V and J called. Missing clones are a known gap in these copies; in checked studies unresolved V genes cover under half, and the rest lacks a known reason. V and J calls and clone size come straight from that table; D and trimming were deduced from the DNA. The sample table shows a few hundred thousand clones, and just over 85% are seen once. The ten largest make up 0.65% to 0.85% of the sample. The donors were included in the validation cohort of 90 to 150 subjects, a group kept apart from the roughly 670-subject first cohort. Concerning this clone itself: It has no known antigen specificity. One base away there is no much larger clone; base qualities are not given.

The TCR sequence derives from a woman aged 18-29 years in good health and CMV-seronegative. The source material was PBMCs.

The CDR3 has the sequence CASSYAGGGDTQYF. The sequenced DNA is TGTGCCAGCAGTTACGCCGGGGGAGGAGATACGCAGTATTTT. The chain links TRBV6-5 with TRBJ2-3; the best D guess is TRBD2, with 6 bases matching. V was cut back by 2 bases and J by 5 bases, leaving a gap of 11 bases between them. From the germline V gene, CDR1 is MNHEY and CDR2 is SVGAGI. Inclusive of the bounding cysteine and phenylalanine, the CDR3 is 14 residues long. Kept here is only the CDR3 DNA, which spans 42 bases and is read in frame from base 1.